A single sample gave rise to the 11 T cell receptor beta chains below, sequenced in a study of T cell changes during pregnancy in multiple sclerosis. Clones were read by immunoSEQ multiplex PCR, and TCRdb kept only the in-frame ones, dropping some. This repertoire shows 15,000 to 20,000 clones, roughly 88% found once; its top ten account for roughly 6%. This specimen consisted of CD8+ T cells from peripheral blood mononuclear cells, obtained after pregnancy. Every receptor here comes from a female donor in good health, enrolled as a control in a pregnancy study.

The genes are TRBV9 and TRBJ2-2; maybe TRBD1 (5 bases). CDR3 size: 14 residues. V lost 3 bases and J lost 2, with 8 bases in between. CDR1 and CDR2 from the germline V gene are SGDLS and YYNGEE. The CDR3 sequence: CASSATVNTGELFF. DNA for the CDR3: TGTGCCAGCAGCGCGACAGTCAACACCGGGGAGCTGTTTTTT.

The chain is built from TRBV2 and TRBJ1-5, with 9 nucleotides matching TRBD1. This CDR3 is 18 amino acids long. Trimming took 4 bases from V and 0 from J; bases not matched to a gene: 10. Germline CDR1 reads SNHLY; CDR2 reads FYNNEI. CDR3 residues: CASSGDRDSGGSNQPQHF. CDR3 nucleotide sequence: TGTGCCAGCAGTGGGGACAGGGACTCCGGTGGTAGCAATCAGCCCCAGCATTTT.

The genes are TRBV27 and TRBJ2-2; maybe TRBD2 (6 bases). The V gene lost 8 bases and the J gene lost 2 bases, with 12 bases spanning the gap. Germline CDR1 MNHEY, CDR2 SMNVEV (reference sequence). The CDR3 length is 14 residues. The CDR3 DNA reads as TGTGCCAGCGGGGGGACCGGAAACACCGGGGAGCTGTTTTTT. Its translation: CASGGTGNTGELFF.

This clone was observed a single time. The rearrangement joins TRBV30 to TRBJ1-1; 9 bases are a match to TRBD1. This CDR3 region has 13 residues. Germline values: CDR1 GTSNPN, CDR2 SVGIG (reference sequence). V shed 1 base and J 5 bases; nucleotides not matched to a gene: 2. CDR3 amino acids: CAWSEDRGTEAFF. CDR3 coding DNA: TGTGCCTGGAGTGAGGACAGGGGTACTGAAGCTTTCTTT. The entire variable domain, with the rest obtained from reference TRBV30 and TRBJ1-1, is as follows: SQTIHQWPATLVQPVGSPLSLECTVEGTSNPNLYWYRQAAGRGLQLLFYSVGIGQISSEVPQNLSASRPQDRQFILSSKKLLLSDSGFYLCAWSEDRGTEAFFGQGTRLTVV.

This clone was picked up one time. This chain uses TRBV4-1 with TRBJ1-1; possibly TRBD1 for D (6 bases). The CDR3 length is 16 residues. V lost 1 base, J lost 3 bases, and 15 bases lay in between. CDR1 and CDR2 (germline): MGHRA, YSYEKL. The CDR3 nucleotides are TGCGCCAGCAGCCAAGCCTCGACAGGTACCTACACTGAAGCTTTCTTT. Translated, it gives CASSQASTGTYTEAFF.

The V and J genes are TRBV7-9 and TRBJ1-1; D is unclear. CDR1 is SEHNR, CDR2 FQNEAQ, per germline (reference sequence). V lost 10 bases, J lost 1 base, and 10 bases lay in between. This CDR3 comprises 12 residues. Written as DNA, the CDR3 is TGTGCCACCGAACCAGGGAACACTGAAGCTTTCTTT. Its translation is CATEPGNTEAFF.

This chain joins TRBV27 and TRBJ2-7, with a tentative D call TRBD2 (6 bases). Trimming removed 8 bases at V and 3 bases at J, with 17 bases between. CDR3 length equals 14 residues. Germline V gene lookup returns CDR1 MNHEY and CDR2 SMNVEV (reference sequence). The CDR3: CASRRGQGVYEQYF. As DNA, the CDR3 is TGTGCCAGCCGGAGGGGTCAGGGTGTCTACGAGCAGTACTTC.

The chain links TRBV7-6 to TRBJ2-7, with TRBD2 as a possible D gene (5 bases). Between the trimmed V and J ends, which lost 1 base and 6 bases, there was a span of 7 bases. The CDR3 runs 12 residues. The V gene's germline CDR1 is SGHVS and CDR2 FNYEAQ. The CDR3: CASSLDAGEQYF. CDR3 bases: TGTGCCAGCAGCTTAGACGCGGGCGAGCAGTACTTC.

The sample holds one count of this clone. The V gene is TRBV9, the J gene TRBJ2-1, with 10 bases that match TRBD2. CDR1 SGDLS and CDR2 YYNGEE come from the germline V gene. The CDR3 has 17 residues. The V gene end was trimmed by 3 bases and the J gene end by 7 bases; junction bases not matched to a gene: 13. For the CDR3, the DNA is TGTGCCAGCAGCGCCCCCGCGTCTAGCGGGGGTACAAATGAGCAGTTCTTC. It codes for CASSAPASSGGTNEQFF.

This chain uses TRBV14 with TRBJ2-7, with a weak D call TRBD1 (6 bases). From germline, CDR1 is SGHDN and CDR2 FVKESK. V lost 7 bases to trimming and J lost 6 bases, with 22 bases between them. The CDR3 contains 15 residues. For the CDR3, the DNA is TGTGCCAGCAACCCGCCACAGGGCCCGTCTTTCGAGCAGTACTTC. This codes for CASNPPQGPSFEQYF.

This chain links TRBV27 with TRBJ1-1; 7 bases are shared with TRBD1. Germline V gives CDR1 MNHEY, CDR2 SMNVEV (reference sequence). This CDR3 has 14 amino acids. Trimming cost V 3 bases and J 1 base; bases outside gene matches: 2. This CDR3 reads CASSLGQSNTEAFF. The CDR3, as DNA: TGTGCCAGCAGTTTGGGACAGTCGAACACTGAAGCTTTCTTT.